Each of the 21 T cell receptor beta chains below was sequenced from the same sample in a study of blood T cell repertoires in COVID-19. Some clones are missing from TCRdb's copy, which holds only in-frame ones; the method was immunoSEQ multiplex PCR. The sample has roughly 310,000 clones; 90% are singletons. Sequenced: peripheral blood. The receptors come from a woman in her 30s with COVID-19, enrolled during active disease.

The rearrangement links TRBV4-1 to TRBJ1-2, with TRBD1 as a possible D gene (5 bases). The CDR3 runs to 17 residues. V was cut by 0 bases and J by 3 bases, with 17 bases left in between. From germline, CDR1 is MGHRA and CDR2 YSYEKL. DNA for the CDR3: TGCGCCAGCAGCCAAGATGGGGCCGTATATCGGGACTATGGCTACACCTTC. Amino acid sequence: CASSQDGAVYRDYGYTF.

The chain combines TRBV5-6 with TRBJ1-4; the D is unclear. CDR1 and CDR2 from the germline V gene are SGHDT and YYEEEE. CDR3 length equals 12 residues. V lost 2 bases and J 6 bases, leaving 5 bases between the germline ends. The CDR3 DNA sequence: TGTGCCAGCAGCTTTACAGATGAAAAACTGTTTTTT. Translation gives CASSFTDEKLFF.

V gene TRBV18 combines with J gene TRBJ2-7; 8 nucleotides match TRBD2. Germline V gives CDR1 KGHSH, CDR2 LQKENI. V shed 0 bases and J 2 bases; nucleotides not matched to a gene: 3. The CDR3 is 15 amino acids. The CDR3 DNA is TGTGCCAGCTCACCACCGGGACTAGAGACCTACGAGCAGTACTTC. Protein sequence: CASSPPGLETYEQYF.

This clone appeared once. The V gene is TRBV2, the J gene TRBJ1-2; 8 nucleotides match TRBD1. The CDR3 consists of 15 residues. Germline CDR1 SNHLY, CDR2 FYNNEI. J lost 2 bases, V lost 7 bases, and 9 bases had no gene match. The CDR3 DNA reads as TGTGCCAGCAATACCGGGACAGGCCTAAACTATGGCTACACCTTC. This translates into CASNTGTGLNYGYTF.

The chain's CDR3 is CASKFRAERELAYNEQFF. In DNA, the CDR3 is TGTGCCAGTAAATTCCGAGCGGAGCGGGAGTTGGCGTACAATGAGCAGTTCTTC. This sequence joins TRBV19 and TRBJ2-1; TRBD2 aligns across 8 bases. The germline CDR1 and CDR2 sequences are LNHDA and SQIVND (reference sequence). The V and J ends lost 7 bases and 4 bases, in that order; junction bases with no gene match: 18. CDR3 size: 18 residues.

The chain is built from TRBV6-5 and TRBJ1-1, with a possible D match to TRBD1 (5 bases). The germline V and J ends were trimmed by 2 bases and 4 bases, with 11 bases remaining between them. The CDR3 spans 14 residues. CDR1 is MNHEY, CDR2 SVGAGI, per germline. The CDR3 region is CASSYIGEGTEAFF. CDR3 DNA: TGTGCCAGCAGTTACATAGGGGAAGGCACTGAAGCTTTCTTT.

The chain recombines TRBV6-4 with TRBJ1-2; 9 bases are a match to TRBD1. Germline CDR1 reads MRHNA; CDR2 reads SNTAGT. V shed 2 bases, J shed 7 bases, and the junction held 5 bases outside the gene matches. This CDR3 has 14 amino acids. CDR3 DNA: TGTGCCAGCAGTGACCCCAGACAGGGGGGTGGCTACACCTTC. It codes for CASSDPRQGGGYTF.

In this sample, this clone turned up once. The chain is built from TRBV10-3 and TRBJ1-2; 7 positions agree with TRBD1. J was trimmed by 0 bases and V by 0 bases; bases with no gene match: 13. Per the germline V gene, CDR1 is ENHRY and CDR2 is SYGVKD. The CDR3 has 19 residues. CDR3 coding DNA: TGTGCCATCAGTGAGTCTGGGCACAGGGGCCCCGAAGCTAACTATGGCTACACCTTC. Amino acid sequence: CAISESGHRGPEANYGYTF.

V gene TRBV6-4 combines with J gene TRBJ1-5, with TRBD1 identical over 8 bases. Trimming at V came to 4 bases and at J to 5 bases, leaving 10 bases not matched to a gene. The CDR3 contains 16 residues. Germline V gives CDR1 MRHNA, CDR2 SNTAGT. DNA for the CDR3: TGTGCCAGCAGTGGACAAGGCAGGGGGCACGATCAGCCCCAGCATTTT. Its translation is CASSGQGRGHDQPQHF.

The rearrangement uses TRBV3-1 (or the pseudogene TRBV3-2) and TRBJ1-5, with 7 bases aligning to TRBD1. Germline CDR1 is LGHDT and CDR2 is YNNKEL (reference sequence). J gave up 7 bases and V 0 bases, and 9 bases lay outside the gene matches. The CDR3 spans 16 residues. As DNA, the CDR3 is TGTGCCAGCAGCCAAGAATTTCTAGGGGGCGGACAGCCCCAGCATTTT. This encodes CASSQEFLGGGQPQHF.

The rearrangement uses TRBV5-6 and TRBJ1-2; the match to TRBD1 covers 12 bases. The CDR3 covers 15 residues. V lost 0 bases and J lost 7; bases outside the gene matches: 4. In germline, CDR1 is SGHDT, CDR2 YYEEEE. The CDR3 nucleotides read TGTGCCAGCAGCTTGGGGGACAGGGGGCTTATTGGCTACACCTTC. Encoded protein: CASSLGDRGLIGYTF.

The rearrangement uses TRBV4-1 and TRBJ1-2; unclear D gene. CDR1 and CDR2 from the germline V gene are MGHRA and YSYEKL. V dropped 0 bases and J dropped 8 bases, with 7 bases sitting between them. This CDR3 is 12 amino acids long. The CDR3 bases are TGCGCCAGCAGCCAAGACCACGGGGGCTACACCTTC. Its protein is CASSQDHGGYTF.

V and J are TRBV24-1 and TRBJ1-1; D remains unclear. The CDR3 runs 15 residues. V shed 4 bases and J shed 8 bases, with 19 bases lying between them. Germline V gene data show CDR1 as KGHDR and CDR2 as SFDVKD. CDR3 in amino acids: CATSDHPGESLEAFF. DNA of the CDR3: TGTGCCACCAGTGACCATCCGGGAGAGAGCCTCGAAGCTTTCTTT.

J is TRBJ2-1 and V is TRBV5-1; perhaps TRBD1 as D (5 bases). The CDR3 sequence is 15 residues long. Per the germline V gene, CDR1 is SGHRS and CDR2 is YFSETQ. Trimming removed 0 bases from V and 9 bases from J, with 16 bases in between. In DNA, the CDR3 is TGCGCCAGCAGCTTGGAAGGGCAGGGCGTAGGTGAGCAGTTCTTC. It translates to CASSLEGQGVGEQFF.

The CDR3 region is CASSSTLDGRIYEQFF. Written as DNA, the CDR3 is TGCGCCAGCAGCTCAACACTAGACGGGAGGATTTATGAGCAGTTCTTC. The chain uses TRBV5-1 and TRBJ2-1, with 7 bases that match TRBD2. The CDR3 extends over 16 amino acids. CDR1 and CDR2 (germline): SGHRS, YFSETQ. Trimming took 3 bases from V and 8 from J; bases not matched to a gene: 14.

In its sample, this clone was seen once. The V and J genes are TRBV9 and TRBJ2-1; D perhaps matches TRBD2 (5 bases). Per the germline V gene, CDR1 is SGDLS and CDR2 is YYNGEE. V was trimmed by 4 bases and J by 0 bases, leaving 23 bases between them. This CDR3 contains 19 residues. In DNA form, the CDR3 reads TGTGCCAGCAGCCCAAGAGGAGGTATCGCGTCGAGCTCCTACAATGAGCAGTTCTTC. It specifies CASSPRGGIASSSYNEQFF.

The genes are TRBV19 and TRBJ1-2; no clear D. Germline V gene sequence: CDR1 LNHDA, CDR2 SQIVND (reference sequence). The CDR3 length is 13 residues. With 6 bases removed from V and 0 bases from J, the gap between germline ends came to 8 bases. The CDR3 protein is CASSENTNYGYTF. The CDR3 DNA is TGTGCCAGTAGCGAGAATACTAACTATGGCTACACCTTC.

This chain links TRBV19 with TRBJ1-1; 7 bases are shared with TRBD1. The germline gives CDR1 LNHDA, CDR2 SQIVND (reference sequence). The V and J ends lost 5 bases and 1 base, in that order; junction bases with no gene match: 7. CDR3 size: 15 residues. The CDR3 is CASSLSRDRNTEAFF. The CDR3 nucleotides are TGTGCCAGTAGTCTAAGCCGGGACAGGAACACTGAAGCTTTCTTT.

This rearrangement joins TRBV30 to TRBJ1-1; perhaps TRBD1 as D (6 bases). The CDR3 sequence is 13 residues long. Germline CDR1 GTSNPN, CDR2 SVGIG (reference sequence). The ends were cut back, 1 base at V and 1 base at J, with 7 bases in the middle. CDR3 sequence: CAWSEDRNTEAFF. The CDR3 DNA reads TGTGCCTGGAGTGAGGACAGGAACACTGAAGCTTTCTTT. Variable domain in full (rest from reference TRBV30 and TRBJ1-1): SQTIHQWPATLVQPVGSPLSLECTVEGTSNPNLYWYRQAAGRGLQLLFYSVGIGQISSEVPQNLSASRPQDRQFILSSKKLLLSDSGFYLCAWSEDRNTEAFFGQGTRLTVV.

V usage is TRBV7-9 and J usage is TRBJ1-2; 8 bases line up with TRBD1. CDR1 is SEHNR, CDR2 FQNEAQ, per germline (reference sequence). This CDR3 region has 13 residues. V dropped 5 bases and J dropped 7; count of bases not matched to a gene: 6. The CDR3 bases are TGTGCCAGCAGCCCGGGACAGGTCCTTGGCTACACCTTC. Protein: CASSPGQVLGYTF. Drawing the rest from reference TRBV7-9 and TRBJ1-2, the complete variable domain is DTGVSQNPRHKITKRGQNVTFRCDPISEHNRLYWYRQTLGQGPEFLTYFQNEAQLEKSRLLSDRFSAERPKGSFSTLEIQRTEQGDSAMYLCASSPGQVLGYTFGSGTRLTVV.

CDR3 amino acids: CASSASLAGGTDTQYF. CDR3 DNA sequence: TGCGCCAGCAGCGCAAGTCTAGCGGGAGGAACAGATACGCAGTATTTT. The rearrangement links TRBV5-1 to TRBJ2-3, with 11 bases aligning to TRBD2. V shed 4 bases, J shed 3 bases, and the junction held 7 bases outside the gene matches. Germline CDR1 is SGHRS and CDR2 is YFSETQ. This CDR3 has 16 residues.